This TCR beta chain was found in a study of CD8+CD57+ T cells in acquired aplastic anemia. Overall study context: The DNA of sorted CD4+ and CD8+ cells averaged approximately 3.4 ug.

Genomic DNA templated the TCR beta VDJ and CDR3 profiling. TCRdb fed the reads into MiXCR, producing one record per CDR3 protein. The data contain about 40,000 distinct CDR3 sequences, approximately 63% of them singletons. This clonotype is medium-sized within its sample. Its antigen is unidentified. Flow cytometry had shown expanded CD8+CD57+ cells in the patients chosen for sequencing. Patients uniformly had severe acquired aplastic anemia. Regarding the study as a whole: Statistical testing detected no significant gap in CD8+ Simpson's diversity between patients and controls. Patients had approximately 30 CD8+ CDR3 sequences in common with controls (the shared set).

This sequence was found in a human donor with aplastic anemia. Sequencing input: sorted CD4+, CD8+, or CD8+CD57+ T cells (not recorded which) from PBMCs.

CDR3 sequence (DNA): TGCGCCAGCAGCGGACAGGAGAATCAGCCCCAGCATTTT. Translation: CASSGQENQPQHF. This rearrangement joins TRBV10-2 to TRBJ1-5, with 7 bases that match TRBD1. This CDR3 is built from 13 residues. Germline-derived CDR1 and CDR2 are WSHSY and SAAADI. With 6 bases clipped from V and 4 bases from J, the junction kept 3 bases outside the gene matches.